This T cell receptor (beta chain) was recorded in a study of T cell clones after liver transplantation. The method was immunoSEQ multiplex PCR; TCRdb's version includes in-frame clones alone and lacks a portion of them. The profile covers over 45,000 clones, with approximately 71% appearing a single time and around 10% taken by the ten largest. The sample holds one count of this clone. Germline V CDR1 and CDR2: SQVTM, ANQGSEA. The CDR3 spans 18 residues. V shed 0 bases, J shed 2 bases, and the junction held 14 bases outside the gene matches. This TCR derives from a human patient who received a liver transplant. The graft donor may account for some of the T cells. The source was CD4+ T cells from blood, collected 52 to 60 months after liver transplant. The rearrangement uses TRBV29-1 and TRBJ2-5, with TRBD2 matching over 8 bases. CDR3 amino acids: CSVEDLRTSRWGQETQYF. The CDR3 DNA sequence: TGCAGCGTTGAAGATCTTAGGACTAGCAGATGGGGACAAGAGACCCAGTACTTC.